This TCR beta chain is drawn from a study of technical replicates of blood from a few donors. The CDR3 is made up of 15 amino acids. The V gene's germline CDR1 is SGHAT and CDR2 FQDESV (reference sequence). V shed 5 bases and J 5 bases; nucleotides not matched to a gene: 8. Clones were sequenced by immunoSEQ multiplex PCR, and TCRdb holds only the in-frame ones, with some missing. The sample yields 70,000 to 80,000 clones, approximately 92% seen once. Sequencing was done on a sample of T cells isolated from PBMCs. The clonotype was recovered from a human donor in good health. V is TRBV11-1 and J is TRBJ2-7; 11 bases match TRBD2. CDR3 coding DNA: TGTGCCAGCAGCGTTCTAGCGGGAGGAAGCGACGAGCAGTACTTC. Protein sequence: CASSVLAGGSDEQYF.